The clone carrying this TCR beta chain was seen repeatedly, ten times or more. Antigen specificity is unknown. Exclusion of a patient resulted from uncontrolled infection, other autoimmune disease, pregnancy or lactation. The PBMCs were taken from roughly 10 ml of fresh peripheral blood. CDR3 length: 15 amino acids. V was clipped by 2 bases and J by 0 bases, with 10 bases between them. This sample is drawn from a study of T cells in Graves' hyperthyroidism and ophthalmopathy. Study-wide results and caveats: The majority of expanded thyroid clonotypes above 0.001 also appeared in blood. From stable hyperthyroidism, ophthalmopathy was separated by a 13 V-J model.

RNA transcripts were the template for amplifying TCR beta CDR3 regions. Carried out on the TCR CDR3, a first-round RT-PCR used the HTBI primer set. One entry per CDR3 protein, called by TCRdb with MiXCR from the multiplex PCR reads. The sample shows roughly 420,000 distinct CDR3 sequences, roughly 14% of them seen only once. The sequencing input was blood. V and J are TRBV12-3 or TRBV12-4 and TRBJ1-2; no clear D gene. This clonotype originated in a woman younger than 35 with Graves' hyperthyroidism. The CDR3 sequence is CASSLSGIANYGYTF. CDR3 sequence (DNA): TGTGCCAGCAGTTTATCGGGGATCGCTAACTATGGCTACACCTTC.